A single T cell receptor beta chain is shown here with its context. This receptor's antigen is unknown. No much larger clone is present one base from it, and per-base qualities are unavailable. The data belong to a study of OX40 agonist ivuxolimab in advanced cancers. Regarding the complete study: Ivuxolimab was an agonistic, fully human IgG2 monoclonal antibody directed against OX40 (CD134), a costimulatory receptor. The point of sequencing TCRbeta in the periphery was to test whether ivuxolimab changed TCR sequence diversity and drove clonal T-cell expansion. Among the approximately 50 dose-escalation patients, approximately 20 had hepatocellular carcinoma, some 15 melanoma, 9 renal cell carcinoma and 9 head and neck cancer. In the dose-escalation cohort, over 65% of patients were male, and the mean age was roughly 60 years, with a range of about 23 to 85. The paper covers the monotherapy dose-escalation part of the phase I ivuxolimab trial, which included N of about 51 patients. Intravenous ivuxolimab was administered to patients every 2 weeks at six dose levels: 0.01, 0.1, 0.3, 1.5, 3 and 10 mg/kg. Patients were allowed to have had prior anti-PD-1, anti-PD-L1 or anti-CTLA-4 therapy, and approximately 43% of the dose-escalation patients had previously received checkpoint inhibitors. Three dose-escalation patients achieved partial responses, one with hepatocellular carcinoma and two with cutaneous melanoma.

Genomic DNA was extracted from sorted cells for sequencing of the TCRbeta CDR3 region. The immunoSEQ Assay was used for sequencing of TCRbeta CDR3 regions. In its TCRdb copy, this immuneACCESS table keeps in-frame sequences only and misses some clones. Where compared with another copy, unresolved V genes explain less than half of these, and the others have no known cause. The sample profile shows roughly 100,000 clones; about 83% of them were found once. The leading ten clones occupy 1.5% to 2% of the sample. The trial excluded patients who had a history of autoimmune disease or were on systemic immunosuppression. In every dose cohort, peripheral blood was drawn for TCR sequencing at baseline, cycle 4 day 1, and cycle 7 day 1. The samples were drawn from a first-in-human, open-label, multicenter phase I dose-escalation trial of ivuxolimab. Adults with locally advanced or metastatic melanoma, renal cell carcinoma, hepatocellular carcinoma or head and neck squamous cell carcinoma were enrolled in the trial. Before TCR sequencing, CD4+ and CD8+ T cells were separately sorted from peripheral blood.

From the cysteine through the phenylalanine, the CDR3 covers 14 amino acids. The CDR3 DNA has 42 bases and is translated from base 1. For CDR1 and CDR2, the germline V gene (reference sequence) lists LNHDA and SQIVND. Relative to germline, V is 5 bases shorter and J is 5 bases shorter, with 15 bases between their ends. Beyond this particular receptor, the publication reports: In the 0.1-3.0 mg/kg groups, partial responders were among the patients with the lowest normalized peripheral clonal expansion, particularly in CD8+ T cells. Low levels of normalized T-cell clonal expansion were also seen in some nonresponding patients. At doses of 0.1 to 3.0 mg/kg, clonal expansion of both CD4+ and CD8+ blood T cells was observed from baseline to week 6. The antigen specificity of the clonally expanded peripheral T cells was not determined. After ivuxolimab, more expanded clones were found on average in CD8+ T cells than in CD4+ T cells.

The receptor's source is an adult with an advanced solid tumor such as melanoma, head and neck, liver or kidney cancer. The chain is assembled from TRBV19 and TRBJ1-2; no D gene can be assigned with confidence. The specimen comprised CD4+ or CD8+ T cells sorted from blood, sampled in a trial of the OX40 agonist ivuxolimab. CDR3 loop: CASSQGGSYYGYTF. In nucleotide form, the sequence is TGTGCCAGTAGTCAAGGAGGCAGTTATTATGGCTACACCTTC.